This TCR beta chain was observed in a study of T cells in Graves' hyperthyroidism and ophthalmopathy. Regions amplified from RNA transcripts were the TCR beta CDR3 regions. The HTBI primer set served for first-round RT-PCR of the TCR CDR3. A single record per CDR3 protein comes from TCRdb applying MiXCR to the multiplex PCR reads. Here the sample spans around 370,000 distinct CDR3 sequences, under 20% being singletons. Ophthalmopathy in the patients scored at least 3 on Clinical Activity Score and at least 4 on NOSPECS grade, lasting under 3 months. The CDR3 is made up of 14 amino acids. Trimming left V 8 bases short and J 0 bases short, with 12 bases between. CDR1 is SEHNR, CDR2 FQNEAQ, per germline (reference sequence).

The V and J genes are TRBV7-9 and TRBJ2-3, with a possible D match to TRBD1 (7 bases). Input material: blood. The TCR comes from a man younger than 35 with Graves' ophthalmopathy. The chain's CDR3 is CASAGQMSTDTQYF. CDR3 sequence (DNA): TGTGCCAGCGCGGGACAGATGAGCACAGATACGCAGTATTTT.